These T cell receptor beta chains were read from a single sample in a study of OX40 agonist ivuxolimab in advanced cancers. The data were produced by immunoSEQ multiplex PCR, yet TCRdb's version contains in-frame clones alone and is incomplete. This table has fewer than 200,000 clones, 94% appearing once. This specimen consisted of CD4+ or CD8+ T cells sorted from blood, obtained in a trial of the OX40 agonist ivuxolimab. All receptors come from an adult with an advanced solid tumor such as melanoma, head and neck, liver or kidney cancer. Each CDR3 is given with its conserved first and last residue. D genes are given only for firm matches. Some rows have no size entry. The others give once, few or many, or a class for an expanded clone.

clone_size: few
d_call: TRBD2
v_call: TRBV5-4
j_call: TRBJ2-2
cdr3_nt: TGTGCCAGCAGCTCACCGGGACTAGCGGGAGGTTGGAACACCGGGGAGCTGTTTTTT
cdr3_aa: CASSSPGLAGGWNTGELFF

clone_size: NA
d_call: NA
v_call: TRBV5-6
j_call: TRBJ2-5
cdr3_nt: TGTGCCAGCAGCTTTAATCGGAAAGAGTGGGAGACCCAGTACTTC
cdr3_aa: CASSFNRKEWETQYF

clone_size: NA
d_call: NA
v_call: TRBV6-5
j_call: TRBJ1-4
cdr3_nt: TGTGCCAGCAGTTACCGGGCCAATGAAAAACTGTTTTTT
cdr3_aa: CASSYRANEKLFF

clone_size: NA
d_call: NA
v_call: TRBV7-9
j_call: TRBJ2-5
cdr3_nt: TGTGCCAGCAGCGGTACCGTGGGAGAGACCCAGTACTTC
cdr3_aa: CASSGTVGETQYF

clone_size: NA
d_call: TRBD2
v_call: TRBV6-1
j_call: TRBJ2-7
cdr3_nt: TGTGCCGGCCGACTAGCGGGAGGGCCAGCCTACGAGCAGTACTTC
cdr3_aa: CAGRLAGGPAYEQYF

clone_size: NA
d_call: NA
v_call: TRBV11-2
j_call: TRBJ1-1
cdr3_nt: TGTGCCAGCAGCTTAGTACCGGGGGTAGGCACTGAAGCTTTCTTT
cdr3_aa: CASSLVPGVGTEAFF

clone_size: NA
d_call: TRBD1
v_call: TRBV5-6
j_call: TRBJ1-2
cdr3_nt: TGTGCCAGCAGCTTGCTGGGACAGGGAAACTATGGCTACACCTTC
cdr3_aa: CASSLLGQGNYGYTF

clone_size: NA
d_call: TRBD2
v_call: TRBV7-2
j_call: TRBJ2-2
cdr3_nt: TGTGCCAGCAGCCCCTCCGGGACTAGCGGGAGGAACACCGGGGAGCTGTTTTTT
cdr3_aa: CASSPSGTSGRNTGELFF

clone_size: once
d_call: NA
v_call: TRBV7-2
j_call: TRBJ2-1
cdr3_nt: TGTGCCAGCAGCTTAGCGGGCCGAGGAACCTCCTACAATGAGCAGTTCTTC
cdr3_aa: CASSLAGRGTSYNEQFF

clone_size: NA
d_call: NA
v_call: TRBV19
j_call: TRBJ2-5
cdr3_nt: TGTGCCAGTAGTCCAAGAGGGGCAGGGTCTTCAGGAGAGACCCAGTACTTC
cdr3_aa: CASSPRGAGSSGETQYF

clone_size: NA
d_call: NA
v_call: TRBV21-1
j_call: TRBJ2-2
cdr3_nt: TGTGCCAGCAGCCAAACTAGCGGGGCCACCGGGGAGCTGTTTTTT
cdr3_aa: CASSQTSGATGELFF

clone_size: NA
d_call: NA
v_call: TRBV5-4
j_call: TRBJ2-5
cdr3_nt: TGTGCCAGCAGCTTGGTATCTAGAGAAGAGACCCAGTACTTC
cdr3_aa: CASSLVSREETQYF

clone_size: NA
d_call: NA
v_call: TRBV5-4
j_call: TRBJ2-7
cdr3_nt: TGTGCCAGCAGCTTGGGAGCGACCTCCTACGAGCAGTACTTC
cdr3_aa: CASSLGATSYEQYF

clone_size: NA
d_call: NA
v_call: TRBV5-1
j_call: TRBJ1-1
cdr3_nt: TGCGCCAGCAGCTTTGGGCACACGAACACTGAAGCTTTCTTT
cdr3_aa: CASSFGHTNTEAFF

clone_size: once
d_call: NA
v_call: TRBV6-6
j_call: TRBJ2-5
cdr3_nt: TGTGCCAGCACCGATACCTTCGGGGAGACCCAGTACTTC
cdr3_aa: CASTDTFGETQYF

clone_size: NA
d_call: NA
v_call: TRBV11-2
j_call: TRBJ2-1
cdr3_nt: TGTGCCAGCAGCTTAGATTTGGGATACAATGAGCAGTTCTTC
cdr3_aa: CASSLDLGYNEQFF

clone_size: NA
d_call: NA
v_call: TRBV5-1
j_call: TRBJ1-3
cdr3_nt: TGCGCCAGCAGCTTCCAGGGGAACTCTGGAAACACCATATATTTT
cdr3_aa: CASSFQGNSGNTIYF

clone_size: NA
d_call: NA
v_call: TRBV7-9
j_call: TRBJ1-2
cdr3_nt: TGTGCCAGCAGCTTTCGCAGGGACGGCTACACCTTC
cdr3_aa: CASSFRRDGYTF

clone_size: NA
d_call: NA
v_call: TRBV7-6
j_call: TRBJ1-3
cdr3_nt: TGTGCCAGCAGCTTAGCTTATCCAGCGACCGTCTCTGGAAACACCATATATTTT
cdr3_aa: CASSLAYPATVSGNTIYF

clone_size: NA
d_call: NA
v_call: TRBV27
j_call: TRBJ1-2
cdr3_nt: TGTGCCAGCTGCCTGAAGTCTAACTATGGCTACACCTTC
cdr3_aa: CASCLKSNYGYTF

clone_size: NA
d_call: NA
v_call: TRBV18
j_call: TRBJ1-5
cdr3_nt: TGTGCCAGCTCGACCGCGGGGACCGTCGTTCGCAATCAGCCCCAGCATTTT
cdr3_aa: CASSTAGTVVRNQPQHF

clone_size: NA
d_call: NA
v_call: TRBV10-1
j_call: TRBJ1-1
cdr3_nt: TGCGCCAGCAGTGAAGGTGAAGTGGGAGCTTTCTTT
cdr3_aa: CASSEGEVGAFF

clone_size: NA
d_call: NA
v_call: TRBV10-3
j_call: TRBJ2-5
cdr3_nt: TGTGCCATCAGTTTTGACAGGGAGGGGACCCAGTACTTC
cdr3_aa: CAISFDREGTQYF

clone_size: NA
d_call: NA
v_call: TRBV21-1
j_call: TRBJ1-2
cdr3_nt: TGTGCCAGCAGCAAAGGGGGCGGGAAGGGGAGGACTAACTATGGCTACACCTTC
cdr3_aa: CASSKGGGKGRTNYGYTF

clone_size: NA
d_call: NA
v_call: TRBV7-2
j_call: TRBJ1-1
cdr3_nt: TGTGCCAGCAGCTTCTGGGCCCGGAACACTGAAGCTTTCTTT
cdr3_aa: CASSFWARNTEAFF

clone_size: NA
d_call: NA
v_call: TRBV23-1
j_call: TRBJ1-6
cdr3_nt: TGCGCCAGCAGTCATCGCTACGACAGCTTCAAGAGCTCCTATAATTCACCCCTCCACTTT
cdr3_aa: CASSHRYDSFKSSYNSPLHF

clone_size: NA
d_call: NA
v_call: TRBV7-9
j_call: TRBJ1-4
cdr3_nt: TGTGCCAGCAGCCGCCCAGCAGGAGTAAATGAAAAACTGTTTTTT
cdr3_aa: CASSRPAGVNEKLFF

clone_size: NA
d_call: TRBD1
v_call: TRBV27
j_call: TRBJ2-1
cdr3_nt: TGTGCCAGCAGTTGGGGACAGGGTGTGGAGTTCTTC
cdr3_aa: CASSWGQGVEFF

clone_size: NA
d_call: NA
v_call: TRBV7-3
j_call: TRBJ1-1
cdr3_nt: TGTGCCAGCAGTTCAGGGGAGGGCACTGAAGCTTTCTTT
cdr3_aa: CASSSGEGTEAFF

clone_size: NA
d_call: NA
v_call: TRBV7-9
j_call: TRBJ2-7
cdr3_nt: TGTGCCAGCAGCTTACGGTTCGAGCAGTACTTC
cdr3_aa: CASSLRFEQYF

clone_size: NA
d_call: NA
v_call: TRBV29-1
j_call: TRBJ1-3
cdr3_nt: TGCAGCGCTAACACGGACTCTGGAAACACCATATATTTT
cdr3_aa: CSANTDSGNTIYF

clone_size: once
d_call: NA
v_call: TRBV7-2
j_call: TRBJ1-5
cdr3_nt: TGTGCCAGCAGCTCAGGGGTGTACACTCAGCCCCAGCATTTT
cdr3_aa: CASSSGVYTQPQHF

clone_size: NA
d_call: TRBD2
v_call: TRBV10-2
j_call: TRBJ2-7
cdr3_nt: TGCGCCAGCAGCTTTGGGACTAGCGGGGGGACTTCCTACGAGCAGTACTTC
cdr3_aa: CASSFGTSGGTSYEQYF

clone_size: NA
d_call: NA
v_call: TRBV7-2
j_call: TRBJ2-5
cdr3_nt: TGTGCCAGCAGCTTAATGGCGTCCGTGGGAGAGACCCAGTACTTC
cdr3_aa: CASSLMASVGETQYF

clone_size: NA
d_call: NA
v_call: TRBV27
j_call: TRBJ1-5
cdr3_nt: TGTGCCAGCAGTTTAAGAACTGGTGCCAATCAGCCCCAGCATTTT
cdr3_aa: CASSLRTGANQPQHF

clone_size: NA
d_call: NA
v_call: TRBV9
j_call: TRBJ2-3
cdr3_nt: TGTGCCAGCAGCTTACAGCCTAGCACAGATACGCAGTATTTT
cdr3_aa: CASSLQPSTDTQYF

clone_size: NA
d_call: NA
v_call: TRBV14
j_call: TRBJ1-2
cdr3_nt: TGTGCCAGCAGCCAAAATGTATGGACAAGAGCTAACTATGGCTACACCTTC
cdr3_aa: CASSQNVWTRANYGYTF

clone_size: NA
d_call: NA
v_call: TRBV7-9
j_call: TRBJ2-3
cdr3_nt: TGTGCCAGCTCCCCTCGGGCGGGGATTAGCACAGATACGCAGTATTTT
cdr3_aa: CASSPRAGISTDTQYF

clone_size: NA
d_call: NA
v_call: TRBV9
j_call: TRBJ2-1
cdr3_nt: TGTGCCAGCAGCGTAGTACCCCAAGGGAGTAATGAGCAGTTCTTC
cdr3_aa: CASSVVPQGSNEQFF

clone_size: NA
d_call: TRBD2
v_call: TRBV5-4
j_call: TRBJ2-3
cdr3_nt: TGTGCCAGCAGCACAACTAGCGGGAGTGGAGATACGCAGTATTTT
cdr3_aa: CASSTTSGSGDTQYF

clone_size: NA
d_call: NA
v_call: TRBV18
j_call: TRBJ1-4
cdr3_nt: TGTGCCAGCTCACCCTCCCGGGGCTTTGCAACTAATGAAAAACTGTTTTTT
cdr3_aa: CASSPSRGFATNEKLFF

clone_size: once
d_call: NA
v_call: TRBV18
j_call: TRBJ1-1
cdr3_nt: TGTGCCAGCTCACCATCCGGGACGGCTGAAGCTTTCTTT
cdr3_aa: CASSPSGTAEAFF

clone_size: NA
d_call: NA
v_call: TRBV5-5
j_call: TRBJ1-2
cdr3_nt: TGTGCCAGCAGCTTGACAGCAAACTATGGCTACACCTTC
cdr3_aa: CASSLTANYGYTF

clone_size: NA
d_call: TRBD2
v_call: TRBV7-7
j_call: TRBJ2-3
cdr3_nt: TGTGCCAGCAGCTTAGGGCTAGCGGCCTCAGATACGCAGTATTTT
cdr3_aa: CASSLGLAASDTQYF